The source of this TCR beta chain is a study of blood T cell repertoires in COVID-19 (TCRdb year 2020). Describing the broader study: Collaborator samples came from the United States, Italy and Spain and covered acute and convalescent phases of COVID-19. A freely available public database, intended as a resource for researchers studying the immune response to SARS-CoV-2, is where the repertoires were released. Samples were obtained from the ongoing ImmuneRACE study (first 160 participants) and from 1,254 subjects provided by 6 global collaborators. The prospective study material was composed of cDNA or gDNA derived from T cells, B-cell-depleted T cells, or PBMCs. A de-identified subject ID, COVID-19 status, age in years and sex were almost always included in the sample metadata. Where available, HLA class I and class II types were obtained from metadata supplied by the sample provider rather than from assay-based typing. Subjects who had been exposed to COVID-19, were actively infected with it, or had recovered from it provided the deeply sampled blood TCRbeta repertoires that made up the dataset. General findings and caveats noted by the study authors: The amount of clinical and demographic metadata varied by source and participant and was provided uncurated.

The immunoSEQ Assay, a bias-controlled multiplex PCR, was used to amplify TCRbeta CDR3 regions from genomic DNA. Processing in the source paper ran as follows. Within the assay, amplification of reference gene primers was used to estimate how many nucleated cells each sample contained. To quantify the absolute abundance of each unique TCRbeta CDR3 rearrangement, sequence reads were collapsed and filtered. For each sample, productive Simpson clonality was calculated as the square root of Simpson's diversity index over productive rearrangements. TCRdb holds this immuneACCESS table with in-frame rearrangements only. Some clones are missing; in checked studies, unresolved V genes explain under half, and the rest has no known cause. The V and J calls and clone size are taken from that table; D and trimming were inferred from the DNA. This sample comprises 200,000 to 250,000 clones, about nine tenths of them detected only once. Together, the top ten hold 2% to 3% of the sample.

One collaborating source in Seattle enrolled patients while the patients were actively infected and followed the patients over time throughout the course of disease. The collaborating institutions used their own protocols to collect whole blood in K2EDTA tubes. For TCRbeta analysis, collaborator samples were shipped as frozen whole blood, as isolated PBMCs, or as DNA extracted from either sample type. Of note for this clone: Which antigen it targets is not known. Per-nucleotide qualities are absent, and no much larger clonotype sits a single base away.

CDR3 length: 15 amino acids, cysteine to phenylalanine. The kept DNA is CDR3 alone, 45 bases in frame from the first base. Trimming leaves V shorter by 3 bases and J shorter by 2 bases, with the junction holding 2 bases beyond the gene matches. From the germline V gene, CDR1 is SGHRS and CDR2 is YFSETQ. This clonotype was obtained from a man between 25 and 39 years old with COVID-19, enrolled during active disease. The sample taken for sequencing was peripheral blood. The chain joins TRBV5-1 to TRBJ2-6; 7 of the junction bases match TRBD1. The CDR3 region has the sequence CASSSQGTGANVLTF. The DNA reads TGCGCCAGCAGCTCACAGGGGACTGGGGCCAACGTCCTGACTTTC. The full variable domain, with segments outside the CDR3 supplied by the reference TRBV5-1 and TRBJ2-6 proteins, appears as KAGVTQTPRYLIKTRGQQVTLSCSPISGHRSVSWYQQTPGQGLQFLFEYFSETQRNKGNFPGRFSGRQFSNSRSEMNVSTLELGDSALYLCASSSQGTGANVLTFGAGSRLTVL.